This T cell receptor beta chain was sequenced in a study of T cells in Graves' hyperthyroidism and ophthalmopathy. The germline V gene has CDR1 SNHLY and CDR2 FYNNEI. The CDR3 has 15 amino acids. Deletions cut 6 bases from V and 0 bases from J, with 12 bases between. Patients were excluded because of uncontrolled infection, other autoimmune disease, pregnancy or lactation. Whole-study findings and limits: Blood also held most thyroid clonotypes expanded beyond 0.001.

There are many counts of this clonotype. Its target is not known. Amplification targeted TCR beta CDR3 regions from RNA transcripts. Initially, a first-round RT-PCR of the TCR CDR3 employed the HTBI primer set. MiXCR, run by TCRdb on the multiplex PCR reads, gives a single entry per CDR3 protein. Here the sample spans 500,000 to 550,000 distinct CDR3 sequences, less than 25% being singletons. The sequenced material came from blood. The gene calls are TRBV2 and TRBJ2-4; D uncertain. This clonotype originated in a man younger than 35 with Graves' hyperthyroidism. The CDR3 coding sequence is TGTGCCAGCAGCCACCCTTCCTTAGCCAAAAACATTCAGTACTTC. Its translation is CASSHPSLAKNIQYF.